The 15 T cell receptor beta chains below all came from one sample that was sequenced in a study of shared clonotypes between healthy human individuals (dated by TCRdb to 2020 to 2022). Libraries were built with the immunoSEQ multiplex PCR assay. TCRdb's version of the immuneACCESS table is confined to in-frame rearrangements and falls short of the full clone set. An unresolved V gene accounts for under half of the shortfall where checked; the remainder is of unknown origin. This sample has about 490,000 clones in its table, and 60% to 85% of those were observed once. The ten biggest clones cover 10% to 15% of the sample. Input material: PBMCs. The origin of the receptors is a woman aged 40 to 50 in good health. Some clones in this sample may be carry-over from other donors' samples.

This clone was seen a single time. The rearrangement uses TRBV28 and TRBJ1-4; 9 nucleotides line up with TRBD1. The germline CDR1 and CDR2 sequences are MDHEN and SYDVKM. The CDR3 has 13 amino acids. Unmatched junction bases numbered 6, after V lost 8 bases and J lost 8 bases. The CDR3 is CASRQGGREKLFF. The CDR3 DNA reads as TGTGCCAGCCGACAGGGGGGAAGGGAAAAACTGTTTTTT.

The chain recombines TRBV7-9 with TRBJ2-4; 8 bases fit TRBD1. CDR3 length: 15 residues. V lost 1 base and J lost 1; bases outside the gene matches: 0. Germline lookup yields CDR1 SEHNR and CDR2 FQNEAQ (reference sequence). The DNA for the CDR3 is TGTGCCAGCAGCTTAGGGACAGGGGCCAAAAACATTCAGTACTTC. Amino acid sequence: CASSLGTGAKNIQYF.

Notes on this clone: Other DNA sequences within the sample encode an identical CDR3. V usage is TRBV18 and J usage is TRBJ2-5; unclear D gene. Trimming stripped 4 bases from V and 2 bases from J, with 2 bases between. Germline loops: CDR1 KGHSH, CDR2 LQKENI. The CDR3 extends over 11 amino acids. The CDR3, as DNA: TGTGCCAGCTCACTGCAAGAGACCCAGTACTTC. Amino acids: CASSLQETQYF.

The chain combines TRBV4-2 with TRBJ1-3; D is ambiguous. This CDR3 has 13 residues. Trimming removed 2 bases at V and 0 bases at J, with 2 bases between. Looked up from germline, CDR1 is LGHNA and CDR2 is YNFKEQ. CDR3 sequence (DNA): TGTGCCAGCAGCCAAAACTCTGGAAACACCATATATTTT. Its protein product is CASSQNSGNTIYF.

The CDR3 nucleotides read TGTGCCAGCAGTCCCCCCCGGTCTAGCGGGACGACATACAATGAGCAGTTCTTC. Its protein product is CASSPPRSSGTTYNEQFF. The J gene is TRBJ2-1, the V gene TRBV2, with TRBD2 matching over 9 bases. V gave up 5 bases and J gave up 4 bases; unmatched junction bases: 15. Germline V gives CDR1 SNHLY, CDR2 FYNNEI. The CDR3 loop spans 18 amino acids.

The DNA for the CDR3 is TGTGCCAGTAGTAATAGGAACACTGAAGCTTTCTTT. Its protein is CASSNRNTEAFF. The chain has TRBV19 and TRBJ1-1; no definite D call. V was clipped by 4 bases and J by 1 base, with 4 bases between them. The germline CDR1 and CDR2 sequences are LNHDA and SQIVND (reference sequence). The CDR3 is made up of 12 amino acids. Together with reference TRBV19 and TRBJ1-1, the CDR3 gives the full variable domain: DGGITQSPKYLFRKEGQNVTLSCEQNLNHDAMYWYRQDPGQGLRLIYYSQIVNDFQKGDIAEGYSVSREKKESFPLTVTSAQKNPTAFYLCASSNRNTEAFFGQGTRLTVV.

The chain links TRBV11-1 to TRBJ2-7; 8 bases line up with TRBD1. This CDR3 comprises 14 residues. V was clipped by 5 bases and J by 3 bases; unmatched bases: 6. Germline V gene lookup returns CDR1 SGHAT and CDR2 FQDESV (reference sequence). CDR3 nucleotides: TGTGCCAGCAGCCCGGACAGGGCTTACTACGAGCAGTACTTC. Its translation is CASSPDRAYYEQYF.

The rearrangement uses TRBV7-9 and TRBJ1-1; TRBD1 matches 7 bases. V shed 3 bases and J 1 base; nucleotides not matched to a gene: 5. Per germline, CDR1 SEHNR and CDR2 FQNEAQ (reference sequence). This CDR3 is 15 amino acids long. CDR3 coding DNA: TGTGCCAGCAGCTTCCAGGGGGTCGGGAACACTGAAGCTTTCTTT. Protein product: CASSFQGVGNTEAFF.

The chain recombines TRBV18 with TRBJ2-2; TRBD1 matches 7 bases. Germline-derived CDR1 and CDR2 are KGHSH and LQKENI. Germline trimming cut 6 bases from V and 11 bases from J; bases unmatched to any gene: 6. The CDR3 has 12 amino acids. The CDR3 is CASSFRDSELFF. The CDR3 DNA is TGTGCCAGCTCTTTCCGGGACAGCGAGCTGTTTTTT. Filled out from reference TRBV18 and TRBJ2-2, the complete variable domain reads NAGVMQNPRHLVRRRGQEARLRCSPMKGHSHVYWYRQLPEEGLKFMVYLQKENIIDESGMPKERFSAEFPKEGPSILRIQQVVRGDSAAYFCASSFRDSELFFGEGSRLTVL.

As to this clone: A much more abundant neighbour one base away suggests this may be a read error. The sample has other DNA sequences that encode this CDR3 too. The CDR3 DNA sequence: TGTGCCTGGAGTGTAGAACTAGCCCAGTTCTTC. Translating it yields CAWSVELAQFF. The gene calls are TRBV30 and TRBJ2-1; the D gene is possibly TRBD2 (6 bases). Germline V CDR1 and CDR2: GTSNPN, SVGIG (reference sequence). Trimming cost V 0 bases and J 13 bases, with 10 bases left between them. This CDR3 has 11 residues.

This clone was detected a few times. This chain links TRBV5-6 with TRBJ2-7; D perhaps matches TRBD2 (6 bases). The V gene lost 4 bases and the J gene lost 6 bases, with 14 bases spanning the gap. The CDR3 is made up of 13 amino acids. Germline CDR1 and CDR2: SGHDT and YYEEEE. CDR3 bases: TGTGCCAGCAGCCGCGGTGGAGGGCGCGAGCAGTACTTC. This encodes CASSRGGGREQYF.

CDR3 DNA: TGTGCCAGTTCGTCCGGGGGAGCGGGCACCGGGGAGCTGTTTTTT. It specifies CASSSGGAGTGELFF. The chain uses TRBV7-8 and TRBJ2-2; possibly TRBD2 for D (6 bases). The CDR3 length is 15 residues. CDR1 is SGHVS and CDR2 is FQNEAQ in the germline V gene. The ends were cut back, 9 bases at V and 4 bases at J, with 18 bases in the middle. Full variable domain (rest looked up from reference TRBV7-8 and TRBJ2-2): GAGVSQSPRYKVAKRGQDVALRCDPISGHVSLFWYQQALGQGPEFLTYFQNEAQLDKSGLPSDRFFAERPEGSVSTLKIQRTQQEDSAVYLCASSSGGAGTGELFFGEGSRLTVL.

The chain is built from TRBV28 and TRBJ2-2; D is unclear. The CDR3 sequence is 13 residues long. V shed 6 bases and J shed 3 bases, with 8 bases lying between them. CDR1 and CDR2 from the germline V gene are MDHEN and SYDVKM. Here the CDR3 reads CASRNRDTGELFF. The CDR3 nucleotides read TGTGCCAGCAGAAATAGGGACACCGGGGAGCTGTTTTTT.

The chain joins TRBV28 to TRBJ2-2; 8 bases are shared with TRBD2. Germline CDR1 and CDR2: MDHEN and SYDVKM. V lost 7 bases, J lost 7 bases, and 14 bases stayed unmatched. The CDR3 runs 16 residues. This chain's CDR3 is CASTPAGALVGGELFF. The CDR3 coding sequence is TGTGCCAGCACCCCAGCGGGAGCCCTGGTGGGCGGGGAGCTGTTTTTT.

J is TRBJ2-5 and V is TRBV5-5; 10 bases map to TRBD1. CDR3 length equals 15 residues. CDR1 SGHKS and CDR2 YYEKEE come from the germline V gene (reference sequence). Trimming cost V 4 bases and J 5 bases; bases outside gene matches: 8. CDR3 coding DNA: TGTGCCAGCAGCACGGGGACAGGGGTTGGGGAGACCCAGTACTTC. Its protein is CASSTGTGVGETQYF.